This paragraph covers one T cell receptor (beta chain) sequence. Some clones are missing from TCRdb's copy, which holds only in-frame ones; the method was immunoSEQ multiplex PCR. The table lists 95,000 to 150,000 clones, more than 80% of them singletons. The CDR3 has 15 amino acids. From germline, CDR1 is SGHKS and CDR2 YYEKEE (reference sequence). V lost 2 bases to trimming and J lost 4 bases; unmatched junction nucleotides: 8. This specimen comes from a study of T cell responses to AZD1222 COVID-19 vaccine. The chain combines TRBV5-5 with TRBJ1-2; 7 bases align to TRBD1. This TCR derives from an adult who received the AZD1222 COVID-19 vaccine. This sample comprised peripheral blood, obtained 28 days after the second AZD1222 dose. The CDR3 sequence is CASSLVAGQTYGYTF. The CDR3 DNA is TGTGCCAGCAGCTTAGTCGCGGGACAGACCTATGGCTACACCTTC.